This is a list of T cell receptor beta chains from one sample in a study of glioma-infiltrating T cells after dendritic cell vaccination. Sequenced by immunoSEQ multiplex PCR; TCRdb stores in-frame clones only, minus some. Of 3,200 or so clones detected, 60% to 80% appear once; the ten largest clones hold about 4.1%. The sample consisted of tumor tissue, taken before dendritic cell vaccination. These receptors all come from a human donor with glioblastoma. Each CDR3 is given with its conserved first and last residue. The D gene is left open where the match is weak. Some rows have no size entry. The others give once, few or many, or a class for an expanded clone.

CSVRQGGTDTQYF TGCAGCGTGAGACAGGGGGGCACAGATACGCAGTATTTT TRBJ2-3 few TRBV29-1 TRBD1
CASSLGQQEISNTIYF TGTGCCAGCAGCTTAGGGCAGCAGGAAATATCAAACACCATATATTTT TRBJ1-3 - TRBV7-6 -
CASSQQATGGYGYTF TGTGCCAGCAGCCAACAAGCCACAGGGGGCTATGGCTACACCTTC TRBJ1-2 - TRBV4-2 TRBD1
CASRRTGGAEAEAFF TGTGCCAGCAGGAGGACAGGGGGCGCCGAGGCTGAAGCTTTCTTT TRBJ1-1 - TRBV5-8 TRBD1
CASSPGDQGYYEQYF TGTGCCAGCTCACCAGGGGACCAGGGGTATTACGAGCAGTACTTC TRBJ2-7 once TRBV18 -
CAISESMQGADTEAFF TGTGCCATCAGTGAGTCGATGCAGGGGGCGGACACTGAAGCTTTCTTT TRBJ1-1 - TRBV10-3 TRBD1
CASTPGDRENIQYF TGTGCCAGCACCCCGGGGGACAGAGAAAACATTCAGTACTTC TRBJ2-4 - TRBV27 -
CSVSGTGSVGSYEQYF TGCAGCGTCTCCGGGACAGGGTCGGTTGGCTCCTACGAGCAGTACTTC TRBJ2-7 - TRBV29-1 TRBD1
CASSEFSGDSNEQFF TGCGCCAGCAGTGAGTTCAGCGGGGATTCAAATGAGCAGTTCTTC TRBJ2-1 once TRBV10-1 TRBD2
CASSQGNLGANEKLFF TGCGCCAGCAGCCAGGGAAACCTCGGGGCTAATGAAAAACTGTTTTTT TRBJ1-4 - TRBV4-3 -
CASSLNLFGYGNTIYF TGTGCCAGCAGCTTAAATCTATTTGGTTATGGAAACACCATATATTTT TRBJ1-3 - TRBV11-2 -
CASSLIGDRGEKLFF TGTGCCAGCAGCTTGATAGGAGATAGGGGTGAAAAACTGTTTTTT TRBJ1-4 once TRBV5-5 -
CASRDTGSRGPLHF TGCGCCAGCAGAGATACAGGGTCTCGAGGACCCCTCCACTTT TRBJ1-6 - TRBV5-1 -
CASSAQTSSDEQFF TGTGCCAGTAGCGCTCAGACTAGTTCCGATGAGCAGTTCTTC TRBJ2-1 - TRBV19 -
CASSSRQVLTYEQYF TGTGCCAGCAGCTCTCGACAGGTTTTGACCTACGAGCAGTACTTC TRBJ2-7 - TRBV14 -
CSVLRLEGTEAFF TGCAGCGTTCTCCGACTAGAGGGCACTGAAGCTTTCTTT TRBJ1-1 - TRBV29-1 -